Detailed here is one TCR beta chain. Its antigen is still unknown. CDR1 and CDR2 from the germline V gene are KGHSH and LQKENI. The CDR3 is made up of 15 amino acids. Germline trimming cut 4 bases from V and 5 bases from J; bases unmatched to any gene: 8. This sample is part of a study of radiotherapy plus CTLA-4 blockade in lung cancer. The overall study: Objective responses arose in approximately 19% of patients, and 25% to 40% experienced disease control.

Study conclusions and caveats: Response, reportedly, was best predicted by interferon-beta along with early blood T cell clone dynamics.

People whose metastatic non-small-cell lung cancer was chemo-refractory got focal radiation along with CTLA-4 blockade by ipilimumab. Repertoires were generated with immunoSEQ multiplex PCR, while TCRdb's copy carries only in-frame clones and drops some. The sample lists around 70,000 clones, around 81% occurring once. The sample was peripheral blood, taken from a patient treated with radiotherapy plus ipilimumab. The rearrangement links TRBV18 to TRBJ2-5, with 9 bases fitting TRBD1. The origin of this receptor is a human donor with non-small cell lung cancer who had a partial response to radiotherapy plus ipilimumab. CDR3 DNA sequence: TGTGCCAGCTCACACGGACAGGGGTATTCGGAGACCCAGTACTTC. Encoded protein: CASSHGQGYSETQYF.